Listed below are T cell receptor beta chains from one sample, sequenced in a study of shared clonotypes between healthy human individuals. The protocol was immunoSEQ multiplex PCR, while the TCRdb copy is restricted to in-frame clones and leaves out a portion. The profile shows about 490,000 clones, roughly 78% of them singletons. The source material was PBMCs. These receptors were taken from a woman between 40 and 55 years old in good health. Some clones in this sample may be carry-over from other donors' samples. Each CDR3 is given with its conserved first and last residue. The D gene is left open where the match is weak. Size is omitted from some rows. Given values are once, few, many or a class for expanded clones.

once	TRBV7-9	-	TRBJ2-1	TGTGCCAGCGTCCGAGAGGGGTTTTCCTACAATGAGCAGTTCTTC	CASVREGFSYNEQFF
-	TRBV19	-	TRBJ1-5	TGTGCCAGTAGTGCCGGGAGGGCTGGCAATCAGCCCCAGCATTTT	CASSAGRAGNQPQHF
-	TRBV5-1	TRBD2	TRBJ2-3	TGCGCCAGCAGCGTGGGACTAGATACAGATACGCAGTATTTT	CASSVGLDTDTQYF
-	TRBV2	-	TRBJ2-7	TGTGCCAGCAGTAAACAGGGCTACGAGCAGTACTTC	CASSKQGYEQYF
-	TRBV5-1	-	TRBJ1-1	TGCGCCAGCTCCAGAGGGATGGTGAACACTGAAGCTTTCTTT	CASSRGMVNTEAFF
-	TRBV18	TRBD2	TRBJ2-7	TGTGCCAGCTCACCCACCCTGGAGGCGCGGGAGGGCGGCGAGCAGTACTTC	CASSPTLEAREGGEQYF
once	TRBV7-2	-	TRBJ2-5	TGTGCCAGCAGCTTAGTAGCAGGGATGGGGACCCAGTACTTC	CASSLVAGMGTQYF
once	TRBV4-3	TRBD2	TRBJ2-7	TGCGCCAGCAGCCAAGAGGTACAGGGACCGGGACTAGCGGGAGCCTACGAGCAGTACTTC	CASSQEVQGPGLAGAYEQYF
-	TRBV7-2	-	TRBJ2-2	TGTGCCAGCAGCTTGAGCATAAACACCGGGGAGCTGTTTTTT	CASSLSINTGELFF
-	TRBV15	TRBD2	TRBJ2-7	TGTGCCACCAGCAGATCCCTTCTAGCGGACGAGCAGTACTTC	CATSRSLLADEQYF
once	TRBV11-3	-	TRBJ2-1	TGTGCCAGCAGCTCCTTCCGTCGCGGAAAAGAGCAGTTCTTC	CASSSFRRGKEQFF
once	TRBV28	-	TRBJ1-1	TGTGCCAGCAGTCCCTCCGGCCGGCTGGCTTTCTTT	CASSPSGRLAFF
-	TRBV28	-	TRBJ1-5	TGTGCCAGCAGTTTCCGGCCCGGGACACCAGATCAGCCCCAGCATTTT	CASSFRPGTPDQPQHF
-	TRBV4-2	-	TRBJ1-2	TGTGCCAGCAGCCAAGGGGCGGGGGCGGACTATGGCTACACCTTC	CASSQGAGADYGYTF
few	TRBV7-2	-	TRBJ2-7	TGTGCCAGCAGCCCACGAACGGGCCCAACCTACGAGCAGTACTTC	CASSPRTGPTYEQYF
-	TRBV30	TRBD2	TRBJ2-5	TGTGCCTGGAGTACGACGGGAGGGCCACAGTACTTC	CAWSTTGGPQYF
-	TRBV18	-	TRBJ2-2	TGTGCCAGCTCACCGGGGACACCGAACACCGGGGAGCTGTTTTTT	CASSPGTPNTGELFF
-	TRBV30	-	TRBJ1-5	TGTGCCTGGAGTTGGAGGAATCAGCCCCAGCATTTT	CAWSWRNQPQHF
-	TRBV18	-	TRBJ1-1	TGTGCCAGCTCACCAACAGGGACATCCACTGAAGCTTTCTTT	CASSPTGTSTEAFF
-	TRBV4-3	-	TRBJ2-7	TGCGCCAGCAGCCCGGCCCGGACAGCGGGATCCTACGAGCAGTACTTC	CASSPARTAGSYEQYF
once	TRBV5-4	TRBD2	TRBJ2-1	TGTGCCAGCAGCTTGAGCCCTAGCGGGAGGAATGAGCAGTTCTTC	CASSLSPSGRNEQFF
-	TRBV6-1	TRBD2	TRBJ2-1	TGTGCCAGCAGGAAATCTAGCGGGGATTCTAATGAGCAGTTCTTC	CASRKSSGDSNEQFF
few	TRBV29-1	-	TRBJ1-2	TGCAGCGTTGAAGATTTTAGCCGTCTGGCTGGCTACACCTTC	CSVEDFSRLAGYTF
-	TRBV11-2	TRBD2	TRBJ2-2	TGTGCCAGCAGCTCTCTGACTAGCGGGAGGCCCCACACCGGGGAGCTGTTTTTT	CASSSLTSGRPHTGELFF
few	TRBV15	TRBD1	TRBJ2-7	TGTGCCACCAAAAGGGACAGGGCAGCCTACGAGCAGTACTTC	CATKRDRAAYEQYF
few	TRBV2	-	TRBJ2-3	TGTGCCAGCAAATGGGGCACAGATACGCAGTATTTT	CASKWGTDTQYF
-	TRBV7-6	-	TRBJ1-1	TGTGCCAGCAGCTCCAACAGGAACACTGAAGCTTTCTTT	CASSSNRNTEAFF
-	TRBV2	-	TRBJ2-2	TGTGCCAGCAGTGAGACAAGCACCGGGGAGCTGTTTTTT	CASSETSTGELFF
few	TRBV5-5	-	TRBJ1-2	TGTGCCTGGCGTGGGTGTGGGCGCGTCTGCTCATCCCAATTGCCCCGCGCCTTC	CAWRGCGRVCSSQLPRAF
-	TRBV30	-	TRBJ1-2	TGTGCCTGGAGTGTGGGGGGGCGAACCTATGGCTACACCTTC	CAWSVGGRTYGYTF
-	TRBV25-1	-	TRBJ1-4	TGTGCCAGCAGTGAATTGGCCGAAAAACTGTTTTTT	CASSELAEKLFF
few	TRBV6-1	TRBD1	TRBJ2-7	TGTGCCAGCACCGACAGGGGGAGCTCCTACGAGCAGTACTTC	CASTDRGSSYEQYF
-	TRBV7-3	TRBD2	TRBJ2-3	TGTGCCAGCAGCCATAGCGGGAACACAGATACGCAGTATTTT	CASSHSGNTDTQYF
-	TRBV5-1	TRBD2	TRBJ2-1	TGCGCCAGCAGCTTGCGGGGACTAGCGGGAGCCAATGAGCAGTTCTTC	CASSLRGLAGANEQFF
once	TRBV28	-	TRBJ1-5	TGTGCCAGCAGTTTTGTGGGGGCTGGAAATCAGCCCCAGCATTTT	CASSFVGAGNQPQHF
-	TRBV7-9	-	TRBJ1-2	TGTGCCAGCAGCAAAGGGACAACGGCTGGCTACACCTTC	CASSKGTTAGYTF
-	TRBV19	-	TRBJ2-7	TGTGCCAGTAGTATACAGGGCTACGAGCAGTACTTC	CASSIQGYEQYF
-	TRBV5-4	-	TRBJ2-5	TGTGCCAGCAGCGCCGCAGGGAGGACGGAGACCCAGTACTTC	CASSAAGRTETQYF
-	TRBV19	TRBD1	TRBJ1-5	TGTGCCAGTAGTGTCGGGACAGATAGCAATCAGCCCCAGCATTTT	CASSVGTDSNQPQHF
once	TRBV29-1	-	TRBJ1-2	TGCAGCGCCACGACAGGCCCCTATGGCTACACCTTC	CSATTGPYGYTF
once	TRBV7-2	-	TRBJ1-5	TGTGCCAGCAGCTTAGGGTCCGTAAATAGCAATCAGCCCCAGCATTTT	CASSLGSVNSNQPQHF
-	TRBV5-4	TRBD2	TRBJ2-5	TGTGCCAGCAGCCTAAAGAGCGGGAGGCAAGAGACCCAGTACTTC	CASSLKSGRQETQYF
many	TRBV7-7	-	TRBJ2-7	TGTGCTAGCAGCCGCCTCTGGGTCTTC	CASSRLWVF
once	TRBV13	-	TRBJ1-1	TGTGCCAGCAGCTGGAGGCAGGGTGACACTGAAGCTTTCTTT	CASSWRQGDTEAFF
-	TRBV9	-	TRBJ2-1	TGTGCCAGCAGCGTAGATGGCGGCAACACCTACAATGAGCAGTTCTTC	CASSVDGGNTYNEQFF
-	TRBV29-1	-	TRBJ1-2	TGCAGCGCGGAGCGTCAAGGGTATGGCTACACCTTC	CSAERQGYGYTF
once	TRBV28	-	TRBJ2-2	TGTGCCAGCAGTTTATCATCGGGGTACACCGGGGAGCTGTTTTTT	CASSLSSGYTGELFF
-	TRBV7-2	-	TRBJ2-5	TGTGCCAGCAGCTTAGGGGGGGCAGGGCTAGAGACCCAGTACTTC	CASSLGGAGLETQYF
-	TRBV29-1	-	TRBJ2-7	TGCAGCGTTGAGTTAGAGACTCACCATCCGGGGGAGCAGTACTTC	CSVELETHHPGEQYF
-	TRBV7-6	-	TRBJ2-7	TGTGCCAGCAGCTTAGGGCGGCCGGGAGCAGGCGAGCAGTACTTC	CASSLGRPGAGEQYF
few	TRBV2	-	TRBJ1-3	TGTGCCAGCAATCAAGGCTTGGGAAACACCATATATTTT	CASNQGLGNTIYF
few	TRBV11-2	-	TRBJ2-4	TGTGCCAGCAGCCTGGTCTGGGGAGCCAAAAACATTCAGTACTTC	CASSLVWGAKNIQYF
-	TRBV2	-	TRBJ1-1	TGTGCCAGCAGTGATCGCGGGAACACTGAAGCTTTCTTT	CASSDRGNTEAFF
-	TRBV5-1	-	TRBJ2-1	TGCGCCAGCAGCTTTACGGGTGAGCAGTTCTTC	CASSFTGEQFF
-	TRBV27	TRBD2	TRBJ2-7	TGTGCCAGCAGTTTACGGGAGGGCTCCTACGAGCAGTACTTC	CASSLREGSYEQYF
-	TRBV9	TRBD1	TRBJ1-4	TGTGCCAGCAGCGTAGAAGGGACAGGGGATGAAAAACTGTTTTTT	CASSVEGTGDEKLFF
few	TRBV29-1	-	TRBJ1-1	TGCAGCGTTGGCCCCGAGGCGGGGATGGCTTTCTTT	CSVGPEAGMAFF